This T cell receptor beta chain originates from a study of identical twins. Overall study findings and caveats: Cord blood beta clonotypes present at high abundance carried fewer insertions; no such pattern appeared in memory repertoires.

Template switching created a universal primer site, and the cDNA included unique molecular identifiers. One entry per CDR3 protein results from TCRdb running MiXCR on the 5' RACE reads. Found here are about 790,000 distinct CDR3 sequences, 15% to 20% of them singletons; the top ten hold around 13%. On this clonotype: Its antigen is unknown.

The CDR3 sequence is 13 residues long. V shed 4 bases and J shed 5 bases, with 9 bases lying between them. This sample was also put to use in a study of T cells expressing NK-cell markers. That paper states: According to the study, TCR beta repertoires originated from sorted CD3+CD56+NKG2C+, CD3+CD56+NKG2C- and CD3+CD56-NKG2C+ T cells.

The chain carries TRBV12-3 or TRBV12-4 and TRBJ2-1; D not certain. The clonotype originates from a woman between 18 and 29 years old in good health. Sequencing was done on a sample of PBMCs. CDR3 region: CASSYVTHNEQFF. The DNA for the CDR3 is TGTGCCAGCAGTTATGTAACCCACAATGAGCAGTTCTTC.